This T cell receptor beta chain emerged from a study of cytotoxic CD8 clonotypes in ibrutinib-treated CLL. Sequencing used immunoSEQ multiplex PCR; TCRdb keeps in-frame clones, though not all of them. The sample lists some 200,000 clones, about four fifths occurring once. Note on this clone: The antigen remains undetermined.

The V end lost 4 bases, the J end lost 1 base, and 17 bases lay between the germline ends. Germline V gene sequence: CDR1 SGHDT, CDR2 YYEEEE. The length of the CDR3 is 16 residues. Findings and caveats of the study: At baseline, clonality was higher than in age-matched healthy donors and correlated with CD8+ counts.

This TCR was sampled from a human donor with chronic lymphocytic leukemia. This rearrangement joins TRBV5-6 to TRBJ1-2; no reliable D call. The input for sequencing was PBMCs, taken after 12 months of ibrutinib treatment. The CDR3 DNA is TGTGCCAGCAGCCCGGCGGGAATCGGACTTAACTATGGCTACACCTTC. This encodes CASSPAGIGLNYGYTF.